A single sample is the source of the 13 T cell receptor beta chains below, sequenced in a study of response to subunit inactivated influenza vaccine. TCRdb processed the RT-PCR reads anew with MiXCR; each CDR3 protein has one entry. The table records approximately 700,000 distinct CDR3 sequences, around a sixth of them present only once. Source: PBMCs from blood, taken roughly 12 days after vaccination. These receptors all stem from a man aged 50-60 years who received an inactivated influenza vaccine.

This clonotype was seen only a few times. This chain connects TRBV7-8 to TRBJ2-3; TRBD2 matches 13 bases. Losses at the gene ends were 4 bases for V and 4 bases for J; bases not matched to a gene: 8. CDR1 is SGHVS, CDR2 FQNEAQ, per germline. This CDR3 has 17 amino acids. The CDR3 loop reads CASSSPTSGGLADTQYF. The CDR3 bases are TGTGCCAGCAGCTCTCCGACTAGCGGGGGGTTGGCAGATACGCAGTATTTT.

The J gene is TRBJ2-5, the V gene TRBV7-3; 14 bases fit TRBD2. Germline trimming cut 5 bases from V and 5 bases from J; bases unmatched to any gene: 4. The V gene's germline CDR1 is SGHTA and CDR2 FQGTGA. The CDR3 sequence is 15 residues long. CDR3 amino acids: CASSTGLAGEETQYF. DNA for the CDR3: TGTGCCAGCAGCACGGGACTAGCGGGAGAGGAGACCCAGTACTTC.

The V call is TRBV9, the J call TRBJ2-1; no clear D gene. Germline V gene data show CDR1 as SGDLS and CDR2 as YYNGEE. The CDR3 runs to 15 residues. The V gene lost 0 bases and the J gene lost 2 bases, with 9 bases spanning the gap. CDR3 sequence reads: CASSVGLNAYNEQFF. CDR3 bases: TGTGCCAGCAGCGTAGGGCTGAACGCCTACAATGAGCAGTTCTTC.

The V and J genes are TRBV12-3 or TRBV12-4 and TRBJ1-6, with D hard to call. V lost 6 bases, J lost 9 bases, and 12 bases lay in between. CDR3 length: 13 residues. The CDR3 reads CASSLRRISPLHF. The CDR3 DNA follows: TGTGCCAGCAGCCTAAGGAGGATTTCACCCCTCCACTTT.

This sequence joins TRBV20-1 and TRBJ1-1; 9 nucleotides align to TRBD1. The ends lost 6 bases at V and 1 base at J; junction bases unmatched: 9. Germline V CDR1 and CDR2: DFQATT, SNEGSKA (reference sequence). The length of the CDR3 is 15 residues. CDR3 DNA sequence: TGCAGTGCGCGAGACAGGGGGTGGTGGAACACTGAAGCTTTCTTT. It is translated as CSARDRGWWNTEAFF.

This clonotype showed up just a few times. This sequence joins TRBV27 and TRBJ2-7, with TRBD2 matching 9 bases. CDR3 size: 15 residues. V gave up 6 bases and J gave up 4 bases; unmatched junction bases: 10. The germline V gene encodes CDR1 MNHEY and CDR2 SMNVEV (reference sequence). The CDR3 is CASRAGTSSLYEQYF. The CDR3 DNA reads TGTGCCAGCAGAGCCGGGACTAGCAGTTTGTACGAGCAGTACTTC.

This rearrangement joins TRBV10-3 to TRBJ2-2; 8 positions match TRBD1. In germline, CDR1 is ENHRY, CDR2 SYGVKD. This CDR3 region has 15 residues. V lost 6 bases to trimming and J lost 0 bases; unmatched junction nucleotides: 3. CDR3 in DNA: TGTGCCATCAGAGGACAGGGCGCGAACACCGGGGAGCTGTTTTTT. Translated: CAIRGQGANTGELFF.

The V call is TRBV3-1, the J call TRBJ2-7, with a tentative D call TRBD2 (5 bases). Germline lookup yields CDR1 LGHDT and CDR2 YNNKEL (reference sequence). V was clipped by 0 bases and J by 2 bases, with 11 bases between them. The CDR3 loop spans 15 amino acids. CDR3 in amino acids: CASSQDAGVAYEQYF. The CDR3 region has the DNA TGTGCCAGCAGCCAAGATGCCGGGGTGGCCTACGAGCAGTACTTC.

This rearrangement joins TRBV3-1 to TRBJ2-1, with 11 bases identical to TRBD2. J gave up 7 bases and V 0 bases, and 8 bases lay outside the gene matches. Germline V gene sequence: CDR1 LGHDT, CDR2 YNNKEL (reference sequence). The CDR3 runs 17 residues. CDR3 in amino acids: CASSQEGRLAGGNEQFF. DNA for the CDR3: TGTGCCAGCAGCCAAGAAGGACGGCTAGCGGGAGGAAATGAGCAGTTCTTC.

This clonotype has only a few counts. The V and J genes are TRBV20-1 and TRBJ1-4, with D perhaps TRBD1 (6 bases). The CDR3 length is 13 residues. V lost 6 bases and J 4 bases, leaving 12 bases between the germline ends. The V gene's germline CDR1 is DFQATT and CDR2 SNEGSKA (reference sequence). CDR3 loop: CSAAQGLNEKLFF. In nucleotides, the CDR3 is TGCAGTGCAGCTCAGGGGCTTAATGAAAAACTGTTTTTT.

V usage is TRBV6-5 and J usage is TRBJ2-7; D is unclear. V was shortened by 6 bases and J by 7 bases, with 10 bases between the two germline ends. This CDR3 has 11 residues. The germline V gene encodes CDR1 MNHEY and CDR2 SVGAGI. In DNA, the CDR3 is TGTGCCAGCAGCCACGGCGTGGAGCAGTACTTC. It is translated as CASSHGVEQYF.

This chain links TRBV5-1 with TRBJ2-1; 7 bases agree with TRBD2. The CDR3 runs 14 residues. Germline trimming cut 5 bases from V and 8 bases from J; bases unmatched to any gene: 10. Germline CDR1 and CDR2: SGHRS and YFSETQ. CDR3 sequence reads: CASRPRDYGDEQFF. CDR3 nucleotide sequence: TGCGCCAGCAGACCCCGGGACTACGGCGATGAGCAGTTCTTC.

The chain is built from TRBV6-2 or TRBV6-3 and TRBJ2-6; D call uncertain. The V end was cut by 2 bases, the J end by 0 bases, with 11 bases between. This CDR3 is built from 17 residues. The germline CDR1 and CDR2 sequences are MNHEY and SVGEGT. The CDR3 sequence: CASSYIRMSSGANVLTF. The CDR3 DNA sequence: TGTGCCAGCAGTTACATCAGAATGAGCTCTGGGGCCAACGTCCTGACTTTC.